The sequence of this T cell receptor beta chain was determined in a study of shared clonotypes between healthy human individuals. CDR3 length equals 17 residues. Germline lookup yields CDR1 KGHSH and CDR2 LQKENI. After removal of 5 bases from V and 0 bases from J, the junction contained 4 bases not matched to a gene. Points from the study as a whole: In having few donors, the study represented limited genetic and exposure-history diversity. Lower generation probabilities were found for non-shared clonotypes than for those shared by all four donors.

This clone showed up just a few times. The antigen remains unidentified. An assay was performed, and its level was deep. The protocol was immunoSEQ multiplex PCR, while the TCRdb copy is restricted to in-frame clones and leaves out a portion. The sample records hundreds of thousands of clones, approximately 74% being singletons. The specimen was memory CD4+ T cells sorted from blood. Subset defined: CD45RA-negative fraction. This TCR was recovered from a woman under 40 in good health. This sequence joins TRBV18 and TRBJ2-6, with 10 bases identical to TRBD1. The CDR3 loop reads CASSGTGVSSGANVLTF. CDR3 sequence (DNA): TGTGCCAGCTCAGGGACAGGGGTTTCCTCTGGGGCCAACGTCCTGACTTTC.